A single sample gave rise to the 9 T cell receptor beta chains below, sequenced in a study of cytomegalovirus exposure and HLA in healthy donors. A multiplex PCR was run with 60 Vbeta primers and 13 Jbeta primers. This table comes from immunoSEQ multiplex PCR, and its TCRdb copy is limited to in-frame clones, with some not included. Of 200,000 to 250,000 clones in the sample, 65% to 80% were seen once. The sequencing input was PBMCs. The receptors were gathered from a man aged 35-49 years in good health and CMV-seronegative.

V and J are TRBV10-3 and TRBJ1-5; 12 bases match TRBD1. The CDR3 is 16 amino acids. V lost 3 bases to trimming and J lost 5 bases; unmatched junction nucleotides: 5. The V gene's germline CDR1 is ENHRY and CDR2 SYGVKD. The CDR3 DNA follows: TGTGCCATCAGTGACCCGGGACAGGGGGCTTATCAGCCCCAGCATTTT. This sequence encodes CAISDPGQGAYQPQHF.

This clone occurred once. This chain uses TRBV28 with TRBJ1-2; possibly TRBD1 for D (6 bases). V was cut by 2 bases and J by 6 bases, with 10 bases left in between. This CDR3 is built from 13 residues. Per germline, CDR1 MDHEN and CDR2 SYDVKM. Here the CDR3 reads CASSLQGRHGYTF. The CDR3 DNA sequence: TGTGCCAGCAGTTTACAGGGGAGACATGGCTACACCTTC.

The gene calls are TRBV6-6 and TRBJ2-3; tentatively, D is TRBD1 (5 bases). Between the trimmed V and J ends, which lost 7 bases and 1 base, there was a span of 9 bases. Germline CDR1 MNHNY, CDR2 SVGAGI (reference sequence). The CDR3 extends over 13 amino acids. CDR3 bases: TGTGCCAGCACCAAGACAGGCACAGATACGCAGTATTTT. Encoded protein: CASTKTGTDTQYF.

The chain couples TRBV5-1 to TRBJ2-3; 7 nucleotides line up with TRBD2. V shed 4 bases and J 0 bases; nucleotides not matched to a gene: 8. The CDR3 spans 16 residues. Looked up from germline, CDR1 is SGHRS and CDR2 is YFSETQ. CDR3 in DNA: TGCGCCAGCAGCCAGACAGCGGGGTCTAGCACAGATACGCAGTATTTT. This sequence encodes CASSQTAGSSTDTQYF.

This clone was seen just once. The rearrangement uses TRBV7-8 and TRBJ1-5; 7 nucleotides line up with TRBD1. The CDR3 sequence is 14 residues long. Germline CDR1 and CDR2: SGHVS and FQNEAQ. The junction had 5 bases not matched to a gene; V was cut back by 5 bases and J by 4 bases. The CDR3 region is CASSVIQGNQPQHF. The CDR3 bases are TGTGCCAGCAGCGTTATACAGGGGAATCAGCCCCAGCATTTT.

The chain's CDR3 is CASSPSGAYEQYF. DNA for the CDR3: TGTGCCAGCAGCCCTAGCGGGGCCTACGAGCAGTACTTC. The V and J genes are TRBV7-2 and TRBJ2-7; 9 bases fit TRBD2. CDR1 and CDR2 from the germline V gene are SGHTA and FQGNSA. V shed 5 bases, J shed 2 bases, and the junction held 1 base outside the gene matches. The CDR3 runs to 13 residues.

The chain employs TRBV2 and TRBJ1-3; TRBD1 might be the D (5 bases). The germline V and J ends were trimmed by 1 base and 1 base, with 8 bases remaining between them. CDR1 and CDR2 from the germline V gene are SNHLY and FYNNEI. The CDR3 is 15 amino acids. The CDR3 here is CASSEEGYSGNTIYF. The CDR3 DNA reads as TGTGCCAGCAGTGAAGAGGGGTATTCTGGAAACACCATATATTTT.

This chain links TRBV7-3 with TRBJ1-6; maybe TRBD1 (5 bases). This CDR3 has 15 residues. V was pared by 2 bases and J by 7 bases, with 12 bases between. The germline V gene encodes CDR1 SGHTA and CDR2 FQGTGA. CDR3 DNA: TGTGCCAGCAGCTTAGGGGGGTTTGGAAATTCACCCCTCCACTTT. Protein sequence: CASSLGGFGNSPLHF.

V usage is TRBV5-6 and J usage is TRBJ2-7; weak D call: TRBD2 (5 bases). Germline lookup yields CDR1 SGHDT and CDR2 YYEEEE. The CDR3 spans 12 residues. The V gene lost 2 bases and the J gene lost 7 bases, with 10 bases spanning the gap. CDR3 region: CASSFGVREQYF. In DNA form, the CDR3 reads TGTGCCAGCAGCTTCGGGGTTAGGGAGCAGTACTTC.